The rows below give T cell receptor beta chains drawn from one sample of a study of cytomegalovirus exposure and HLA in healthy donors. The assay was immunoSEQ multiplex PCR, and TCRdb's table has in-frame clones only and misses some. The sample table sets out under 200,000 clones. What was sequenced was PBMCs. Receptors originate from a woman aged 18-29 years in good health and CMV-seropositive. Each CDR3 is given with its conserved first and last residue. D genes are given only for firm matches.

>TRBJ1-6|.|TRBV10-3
CAIRTDNDSPLHF
TGTGCCATCCGGACAGACAATGATTCACCCCTCCACTTT
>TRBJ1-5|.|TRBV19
CASTSVPGSNQPQHF
TGTGCCAGTACCTCCGTCCCGGGTAGCAATCAGCCCCAGCATTTT
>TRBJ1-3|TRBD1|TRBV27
CASRQQGGNTIYF
TGTGCCAGCCGACAACAGGGGGGAAACACCATATATTTT
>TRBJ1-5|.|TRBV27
CASSSRLTGGLRPQHF
TGTGCCAGCAGTTCCCGGTTGACGGGTGGGTTAAGGCCCCAGCATTTT
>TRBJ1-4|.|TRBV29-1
CSASGGAEEKLFF
TGCAGCGCTTCCGGGGGGGCGGAAGAAAAACTGTTTTTT
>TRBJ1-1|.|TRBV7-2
CASSLSWNTEAFF
TGTGCCAGCAGCTTGTCCTGGAACACTGAAGCTTTCTTT
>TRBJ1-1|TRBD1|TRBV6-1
CASRVDRANTEAFF
TGTGCCAGCAGAGTAGACAGGGCGAACACTGAAGCTTTCTTT
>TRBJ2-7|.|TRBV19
CASSIDLQTVYEQYF
TGTGCCAGTAGTATAGATCTTCAGACAGTCTACGAGCAGTACTTC
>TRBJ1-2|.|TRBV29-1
CSVVGGEDQGRAGYTF
TGCAGCGTTGTGGGGGGTGAGGACCAAGGGCGCGCTGGCTACACCTTC
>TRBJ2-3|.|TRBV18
CASSPDRGFTQYF
TGTGCCAGCTCACCAGATCGCGGCTTTACGCAGTATTTT
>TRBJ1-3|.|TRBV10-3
CATYHGQVSGNTIYF
TGTGCCACTTACCACGGACAAGTCTCTGGAAACACCATATATTTT
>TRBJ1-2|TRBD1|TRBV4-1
CASSQVFAGGTDYGYTF
TGCGCCAGCAGCCAAGTGTTTGCAGGGGGCACGGACTATGGCTACACCTTC
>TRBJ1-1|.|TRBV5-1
CASSLSRNTEAFF
TGCGCCAGCAGCTTGAGCCGGAACACTGAAGCTTTCTTT
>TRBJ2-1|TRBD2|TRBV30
CAWSRLAGPNEQFF
TGTGCCTGGAGTCGACTAGCGGGACCCAATGAGCAGTTCTTC
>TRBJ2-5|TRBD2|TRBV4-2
CASSQVLGLAGGTGTQYF
TGTGCCAGCAGCCAAGTTCTCGGACTAGCGGGGGGGACAGGGACCCAGTACTTC
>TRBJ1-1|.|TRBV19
CASTTRGLFQAFF
TGTGCCAGTACTACCAGAGGCCTTTTTCAAGCTTTCTTT
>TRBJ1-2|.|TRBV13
CASSLAGSRGYTF
TGTGCCAGCAGCTTAGCAGGGTCTAGGGGCTACACCTTC
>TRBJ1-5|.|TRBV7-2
CASSLGGGWGNQPQHF
TGTGCCAGCAGCTTAGGCGGAGGGTGGGGCAATCAGCCCCAGCATTTT
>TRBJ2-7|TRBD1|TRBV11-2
CASSGTGLGPYEQYF
TGTGCCAGCAGCGGGACAGGGTTAGGTCCCTACGAGCAGTACTTC
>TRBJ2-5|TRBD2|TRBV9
CASSKGPGLADTLETQYF
TGTGCCAGCAGCAAAGGCCCGGGACTAGCGGATACCTTGGAGACCCAGTACTTC
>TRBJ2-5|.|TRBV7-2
CASSLALAEQVTQYF
TGTGCCAGCAGCTTAGCGCTGGCCGAACAGGTGACCCAGTACTTC
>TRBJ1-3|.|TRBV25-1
CASSDTRGSGNTIYF
TGTGCCAGCAGTGACACAAGGGGGTCTGGAAACACCATATATTTT
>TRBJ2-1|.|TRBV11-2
CASSSRDNFYNEQFF
TGTGCCAGCAGCTCCCGGGACAACTTCTACAATGAGCAGTTCTTC
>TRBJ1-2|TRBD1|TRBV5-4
CASTLSAPGQGNYGYTF
TGTGCCAGCACCCTCTCCGCCCCGGGACAGGGGAACTATGGCTACACCTTC
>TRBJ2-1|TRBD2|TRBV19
CASSSTSGGRDEQFF
TGTGCCAGTAGTAGCACCAGCGGGGGCCGCGATGAGCAGTTCTTC
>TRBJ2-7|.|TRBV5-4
CASSLGLESEQYF
TGTGCCAGCAGCTTGGGCCTAGAAAGCGAGCAGTACTTC
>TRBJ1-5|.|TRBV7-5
CARSPRKSNQPQHF
TGTGCCAGAAGCCCCAGAAAGAGCAATCAGCCCCAGCATTTT
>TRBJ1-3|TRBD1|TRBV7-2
CASSPHTTGRSGNTIYF
TGTGCCAGCAGCCCGCATACGACAGGGCGCTCTGGAAACACCATATATTTT
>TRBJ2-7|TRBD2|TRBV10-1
CARETSGRAYEQYF
TGCGCCAGGGAGACTAGCGGGAGGGCCTACGAGCAGTACTTC
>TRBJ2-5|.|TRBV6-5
CASSYSTREETQYF
TGTGCCAGCAGTTACTCGACCCGGGAAGAGACCCAGTACTTC
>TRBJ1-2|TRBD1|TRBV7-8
CASSLPGGTGGGYTF
TGTGCCAGCAGCTTACCGGGGGGGACAGGGGGTGGCTACACCTTC
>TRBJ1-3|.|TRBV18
CASSPQLQGNTIYF
TGTGCCAGCTCACCACAACTCCAGGGGAACACCATATATTTT
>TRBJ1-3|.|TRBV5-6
CASSSSGVFGNTIYF
TGTGCCAGCAGCTCCTCAGGGGTTTTTGGAAACACCATATATTTT
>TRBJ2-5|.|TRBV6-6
CASSWSRGQETQYF
TGTGCCAGCAGTTGGTCCCGGGGCCAAGAGACCCAGTACTTC
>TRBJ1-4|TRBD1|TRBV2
CASTLDREVLEKLFF
TGTGCCAGCACCCTGGACAGGGAGGTGTTGGAAAAACTGTTTTTT
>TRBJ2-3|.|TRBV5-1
CASSPQAGLTDTQYF
TGCGCCAGCAGCCCTCAGGCAGGGCTCACAGATACGCAGTATTTT
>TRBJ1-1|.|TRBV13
CASSLGRDTQEAFF
TGTGCCAGCAGCTTAGGTCGGGACACTCAAGAAGCTTTCTTT
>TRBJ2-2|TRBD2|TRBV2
CASSLTSGANTGELFF
TGTGCCAGCAGTTTAACTAGCGGGGCGAACACCGGGGAGCTGTTTTTT
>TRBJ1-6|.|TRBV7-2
CASSLEGAGRNSPLHF
TGTGCCAGCAGCTTAGAAGGTGCAGGGAGGAATTCACCCCTCCACTTT
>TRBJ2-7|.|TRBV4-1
CASSQVLGSFHEQYF
TGCGCCAGCAGCCAAGTGCTCGGTTCCTTCCACGAGCAGTACTTC
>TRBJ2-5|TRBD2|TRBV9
CASSAGLAGGSVETQYF
TGTGCCAGCAGCGCCGGACTAGCGGGGGGGTCCGTAGAGACCCAGTACTTC
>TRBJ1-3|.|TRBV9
CASSYGDSGNTIYF
TGTGCCAGCAGCTACGGGGACTCTGGAAACACCATATATTTT
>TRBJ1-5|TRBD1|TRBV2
CASRQGAGQPQHF
TGTGCCAGCAGACAGGGGGCGGGTCAGCCCCAGCATTTT
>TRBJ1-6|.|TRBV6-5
CASSLIGSPLHF
TGTGCCAGCAGTTTGATCGGTTCACCCCTCCACTTT
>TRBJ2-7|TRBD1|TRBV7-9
CASSPPDRDHEQYF
TGTGCCAGCAGCCCGCCGGACAGGGACCACGAGCAGTACTTC
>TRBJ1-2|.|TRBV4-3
CASSPRGYGYGYTF
TGCGCCAGCAGCCCCAGGGGTTATGGGTATGGCTACACCTTC
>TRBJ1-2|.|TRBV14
CASSQVQGSNYGYTF
TGTGCCAGCAGCCAAGTCCAGGGGTCCAACTATGGCTACACCTTC
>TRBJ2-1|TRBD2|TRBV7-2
CASISGRAREQFF
TGTGCCAGCATTAGCGGGAGGGCCCGTGAGCAGTTCTTC
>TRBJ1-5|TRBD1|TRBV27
CASSSDRVSNQPQHF
TGTGCCAGCAGTTCGGACAGGGTAAGCAATCAGCCCCAGCATTTT
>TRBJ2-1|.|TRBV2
CASSDNTVNEQFF
TGTGCCAGCAGTGATAATACAGTGAATGAGCAGTTCTTC
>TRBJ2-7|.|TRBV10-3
CANEAGSEYEQYF
TGTGCCAACGAGGCGGGAAGCGAGTACGAGCAGTACTTC
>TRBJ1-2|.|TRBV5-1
CASKDTSYGYTF
TGCGCCAGCAAGGACACAAGTTATGGCTACACCTTC
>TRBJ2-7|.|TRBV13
CASSLVGHEQYF
TGTGCCAGCAGCTTAGTTGGCCACGAGCAGTACTTC
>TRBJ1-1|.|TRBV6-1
CASSPQGNTEAFF
TGTGCCAGCAGTCCACAGGGTAACACTGAAGCTTTCTTT